The 22 T cell receptor beta chains below all came from one sample that was sequenced in a study of blood T cell repertoires in COVID-19. Repertoires were generated with immunoSEQ multiplex PCR, while TCRdb's copy carries only in-frame clones and drops some. Among 310,000 or so clones, approximately 90% were seen once, and the ten largest hold 2% to 2.5%. The source material was peripheral blood. The receptors originated from a woman aged 30 to 39 with COVID-19, enrolled during active disease.

This clone was observed a few times. J is TRBJ1-5 and V is TRBV28, with D possibly TRBD1 on 6 matching bases. V shed 2 bases and J shed 8 bases, with 13 bases lying between them. The germline V gene encodes CDR1 MDHEN and CDR2 SYDVKM. The CDR3 consists of 14 residues. The CDR3 DNA reads TGTGCCAGCAGTTTAACAGGGATGAAAAAGCCCCAGCATTTT. This translates into CASSLTGMKKPQHF.

CDR3: CARSPQGGTEAFF. The CDR3 region has the DNA TGTGCCAGGTCCCCCCAGGGGGGCACTGAAGCTTTCTTT. The chain combines TRBV2 with TRBJ1-1, with 7 nucleotides matching TRBD1. The CDR3 runs to 13 residues. Losses at the gene ends were 9 bases for V and 4 bases for J; bases not matched to a gene: 8. Germline CDR1 and CDR2: SNHLY and FYNNEI.

This chain uses TRBV6-2 or TRBV6-3 with TRBJ2-7; a possible D gene is TRBD1 (6 bases). CDR1 is MNHEY and CDR2 is SVGEGT in the germline V gene. The CDR3 spans 14 residues. V was trimmed by 3 bases and J by 6 bases, leaving 15 bases between them. DNA of the CDR3: TGTGCCAGCAGTTATCGGACAGCCTCGGGCGAGCAGTACTTC. As protein: CASSYRTASGEQYF.

V is TRBV6-5 and J is TRBJ1-6; a possible D gene is TRBD1 (6 bases). The CDR3 loop spans 14 amino acids. V lost 6 bases to trimming and J lost 8 bases, with 14 bases between them. Germline values: CDR1 MNHEY, CDR2 SVGAGI. The CDR3 DNA follows: TGTGCCAGCAGGAACTCCAGGGGACATTCACCCCTCCACTTT. It encodes CASRNSRGHSPLHF.

The chain links TRBV6-5 to TRBJ1-5, with unresolved D. V was trimmed by 2 bases and J by 1 base, leaving 9 bases between them. CDR1 MNHEY and CDR2 SVGAGI come from the germline V gene. CDR3 size: 15 residues. The CDR3 is CASSYGGLSNQPQHF. The CDR3 DNA sequence: TGTGCCAGCAGTTACGGCGGATTGAGCAATCAGCCCCAGCATTTT.

The V gene is TRBV5-1, the J gene TRBJ1-2; no clear D gene. Germline V gene data show CDR1 as SGHRS and CDR2 as YFSETQ. V lost 4 bases and J 8 bases, leaving 12 bases between the germline ends. The CDR3 has 12 amino acids. The CDR3 protein is CASSPSPGGYTF. The DNA of the CDR3 is TGCGCCAGCAGCCCTAGCCCGGGGGGCTACACCTTC.

The CDR3 region has the DNA TGCGCCAGCAGCCTAACCTATACAGGGTCCCTCCACTTT. Its translation is CASSLTYTGSLHF. V and J are TRBV10-2 and TRBJ1-6; D is perhaps TRBD1 (6 bases). Germline-derived CDR1 and CDR2 are WSHSY and SAAADI. V was trimmed by 6 bases and J by 14 bases, leaving 17 bases between them. The CDR3 loop spans 13 amino acids.

V and J are TRBV10-2 and TRBJ2-3; unclear D gene. Looked up from germline, CDR1 is WSHSY and CDR2 is SAAADI. Trimming removed 6 bases at V and 2 bases at J, with 3 bases between. CDR3 length: 11 amino acids. The CDR3 sequence: CASRYTDTQYF. CDR3 nucleotides: TGCGCCAGCAGATACACAGATACGCAGTATTTT.

The chain joins TRBV5-4 to TRBJ2-6; 9 positions agree with TRBD1. The germline CDR1 and CDR2 sequences are SGHNT and YYREEE (reference sequence). Germline trimming cut 3 bases from V and 2 bases from J; bases unmatched to any gene: 6. There are 17 residues in the CDR3. In DNA form, the CDR3 reads TGTGCCAGCAGCTCCCCGACAGGGGGACCTGGGGCCAACGTCCTGACTTTC. Translation: CASSSPTGGPGANVLTF. The whole variable domain, filled in from reference TRBV5-4 and TRBJ2-6, reads ETGVTQSPTHLIKTRGQQVTLRCSSQSGHNTVSWYQQALGQGPQFIFQYYREEENGRGNFPPRFSGLQFPNYSSELNVNALELDDSALYLCASSSPTGGPGANVLTFGAGSRLTVL.

This clone was seen a single time. V usage is TRBV24-1 and J usage is TRBJ1-5, with 9 bases lining up with TRBD1. Trimming took 3 bases from V and 15 from J; bases not matched to a gene: 14. Germline CDR1 is KGHDR and CDR2 is SFDVKD. The CDR3 is made up of 15 amino acids. CDR3 protein: CATSDPPGQGDMMHF. In DNA, the CDR3 is TGTGCCACCAGTGATCCGCCGGGACAGGGTGATATGATGCATTTT.

The chain couples TRBV19 to TRBJ2-7, with 10 positions matching TRBD2. Per the germline V gene, CDR1 is LNHDA and CDR2 is SQIVND (reference sequence). V was pared by 5 bases and J by 2 bases, with 3 bases of the junction left unmatched. This CDR3 spans 14 amino acids. CDR3 residues: CASSLLAGTYEQYF. The CDR3 DNA sequence: TGTGCCAGTAGTCTACTAGCGGGGACCTACGAGCAGTACTTC.

The genes are TRBV6-4 and TRBJ2-2; TRBD1 matches at 7 bases. V dropped 0 bases and J dropped 4; count of bases not matched to a gene: 5. Germline V gene lookup returns CDR1 MRHNA and CDR2 SNTAGT. The CDR3 has 16 amino acids. The CDR3 here is CASSDSGGAGTGELFF. The CDR3 DNA reads TGTGCCAGCAGTGACTCAGGGGGCGCGGGCACCGGGGAGCTGTTTTTT.

The chain couples TRBV29-1 to TRBJ1-1, with a weak D call TRBD1 (6 bases). Between the trimmed V and J ends, which lost 7 bases and 4 bases, there was a span of 13 bases. CDR3 size: 12 residues. Germline-derived CDR1 and CDR2 are SQVTM and ANQGSEA. The CDR3 DNA sequence: TGCAGCGACACAGGGAGAGGCACTGAAGCTTTCTTT. Protein: CSDTGRGTEAFF.

The chain uses TRBV4-2 and TRBJ2-2; 8 bases are a match to TRBD2. Germline assignment: CDR1 LGHNA and CDR2 YNFKEQ. The CDR3 extends over 19 amino acids. After removal of 4 bases from V and 0 bases from J, the junction contained 13 bases not matched to a gene. CDR3 DNA sequence: TGTGCCAGCAGCCTGACGGGGGGGGCGGGAGGCTCGAACACCGGGGAGCTGTTTTTT. It yields the protein CASSLTGGAGGSNTGELFF.

J is TRBJ1-6 and V is TRBV28; weak D call: TRBD1 (6 bases). Between the trimmed V and J ends, which lost 6 bases and 6 bases, there was a span of 12 bases. The CDR3 is 14 amino acids. CDR1 and CDR2 (germline): MDHEN, SYDVKM. Written as DNA, the CDR3 is TGTGCCAGCAGACCGGGACATCGTAATTCACCCCTCCACTTT. This translates into CASRPGHRNSPLHF.

The CDR3 nucleotides are TGTGCCAGCAGCTTGGTCAGTCTGCCAGGGGCCTACGAGCAGTACTTC. Encoded protein: CASSLVSLPGAYEQYF. The chain has TRBV11-2 and TRBJ2-7, with D perhaps TRBD1 (6 bases). Germline V gives CDR1 SGHAT, CDR2 FQNNGV. This CDR3 region has 16 residues. The germline V and J ends were trimmed by 3 bases and 2 bases, with 17 bases remaining between them.

J is TRBJ2-7 and V is TRBV5-5; 10 bases are a match to TRBD1. Germline V lookup: CDR1 SGHKS, CDR2 YYEKEE (reference sequence). With V trimmed by 3 bases and J by 6 bases, 12 bases remained unmatched. The CDR3 spans 16 residues. The CDR3 DNA reads as TGTGCCAGCAGCTCAGGGTCCGGGACAGGGGAATCCGAGCAGTACTTC. Protein product: CASSSGSGTGESEQYF.

This chain connects TRBV7-2 to TRBJ1-3; D is unresolved. The CDR3 sequence is 14 residues long. Deletions cut 3 bases from V and 4 bases from J, with 10 bases between. In germline, CDR1 is SGHTA, CDR2 FQGNSA. CDR3 in amino acids: CASSLGSIGNTIYF. DNA for the CDR3: TGTGCCAGCAGCTTGGGCAGTATCGGAAACACCATATATTTT.

The V and J genes are TRBV7-6 and TRBJ2-3; 11 nucleotides line up with TRBD2. Germline loops: CDR1 SGHVS, CDR2 FNYEAQ. The CDR3 consists of 19 residues. V lost 4 bases, J lost 0 bases, and 12 bases stayed unmatched. The CDR3 protein is CASSSILAGGPISTDTQYF. The CDR3 nucleotides are TGTGCCAGCAGCTCGATCCTAGCGGGAGGCCCTATTAGCACAGATACGCAGTATTTT.

The chain uses TRBV21-1 and TRBJ2-7; the table's TRBD2 call for D was not verified on the DNA. TRBV21-1 is an annotated pseudogene. This CDR3 has 16 amino acids. The CDR3 DNA reads TGTGCCAGCAGCAAAGACCCTAGCGGGATGCCCTACGAGCAGTACTTC. Protein sequence: CASSKDPSGMPYEQYF.

The V gene is TRBV7-2, the J gene TRBJ1-6; TRBD1 is a possible D gene (5 bases). The CDR3 covers 15 residues. Germline V gives CDR1 SGHTA, CDR2 FQGNSA. V dropped 2 bases and J dropped 6 bases, with 11 bases sitting between them. CDR3 bases: TGTGCCAGCAGCTTAAACCAGGGTGTTAATTCACCCCTCCACTTT. Residues: CASSLNQGVNSPLHF.

This chain's CDR3 is CASSFSPGTGGAYMYQPQHF. CDR3 coding DNA: TGTGCCAGCAGTTTTTCCCCCGGGACAGGGGGCGCGTATATGTACCAGCCCCAGCATTTT. The chain combines TRBV27 with TRBJ1-5, with 12 bases identical to TRBD1. The CDR3 covers 20 residues. CDR1 and CDR2 (germline): MNHEY, SMNVEV (reference sequence). Losses at the gene ends were 3 bases for V and 7 bases for J; bases not matched to a gene: 19.